What follows describes a single TCR beta chain. Its antigen is currently unknown. These data belong to a study of cytomegalovirus exposure and HLA in healthy donors. Study-wide findings and caveats: Some TCR beta chains (164 of them) were listed as cytomegalovirus-associated.

The PCR used 60 Vbeta and 13 Jbeta primers. Assay used: immunoSEQ multiplex PCR; TCRdb lists only in-frame clones, some missing. The sample's table shows around 120,000 clones. CDR1 is DFQATT and CDR2 is SNEGSKA in the germline V gene (reference sequence). This CDR3 region has 11 residues. V gave up 6 bases and J gave up 0 bases, with 5 bases separating them. The rearrangement links TRBV20-1 to TRBJ1-1; D is uncertain. The TCR sequence derives from a middle-aged man in good health and CMV-seronegative. The sample consisted of PBMCs. As DNA, the CDR3 is TGCAGTGCCCCAATGAACACTGAAGCTTTCTTT. Protein: CSAPMNTEAFF.